The 15 T cell receptor beta chains listed next were all sequenced from one sample in a study of T-cell reconstitution after alpha-beta-depleted transplantation in children. TCRbeta library construction was performed incorporating unique molecular identifiers. From the PCR reads, TCRdb called clonotypes with MiXCR, one entry per CDR3 protein. Of about 240,000 distinct CDR3 sequences detected, around 12% appear once; the ten largest clones hold over 2.5%. The sequencing here drew on PBMCs from the stem cell graft donor, taken from the stem cell graft. The receptors here all came from a human donor who donated a stem cell graft to a child with acute lymphoblastic leukemia.

This clonotype was observed at least ten times. The DNA of the CDR3 is TGTGCCAGCAGCTTCCCGGGGCTTCGCCGACGGACAGATACGCAGTATTTT. It codes for CASSFPGLRRRTDTQYF. This sequence joins TRBV7-2 and TRBJ2-3; D might be TRBD1 or TRBD2, each matching 5 bases. CDR3 size: 17 residues. Germline CDR1 reads SGHTA; CDR2 reads FQGNSA. V dropped 3 bases and J dropped 3 bases, with 19 bases sitting between them. The full variable domain, with the rest looked up from reference TRBV7-2 and TRBJ2-3, is GAGVSQSPSNKVTEKGKDVELRCDPISGHTALYWYRQSLGQGLEFLIYFQGNSAPDKSGLPSDRFSAERTGGSVSTLTIQRTQQEDSAVYLCASSFPGLRRRTDTQYFGPGTRLTVL.

This clonotype was seen many times. The CDR3 sequence: CASIGTGELFF. The CDR3 bases are TGCGCCAGCATCGGAACCGGGGAGCTGTTTTTT. The rearrangement links TRBV5-1 to TRBJ2-2; D call uncertain. Germline values: CDR1 SGHRS, CDR2 YFSETQ. V lost 6 bases to trimming and J lost 5 bases, with 5 bases between them. There are 11 residues in the CDR3.

This chain joins TRBV7-3 and TRBJ2-3, with D possibly being TRBD2 (7 bases). Per germline, CDR1 SGHTA and CDR2 FQGTGA. This CDR3 is built from 13 residues. Trimming removed 8 bases at V and 3 bases at J, with 12 bases between. Here the CDR3 reads CASGRGPTDTQYF. The CDR3 DNA reads TGTGCCAGCGGGCGGGGGCCGACAGATACGCAGTATTTT.

This clonotype was observed many times. This sequence joins TRBV28 and TRBJ2-2; 7 positions agree with TRBD2. There are 17 residues in the CDR3. The V segment lost 0 bases and the J segment 9 bases; nucleotides outside the gene matches: 13. Germline-derived CDR1 and CDR2 are MDHEN and SYDVKM. As DNA, the CDR3 is TGTGCCAGCAGTTTATGGATCGGGAGGAACAAGGCCCGGGAGCTGTTTTTT. Protein sequence: CASSLWIGRNKARELFF.

This clonotype was picked up a small number of times. The V call is TRBV7-2, the J call TRBJ1-2; D is unresolved. The CDR3 is 14 amino acids. Trimming pared 1 base from V and 3 bases from J, leaving 9 bases between. Germline lookup yields CDR1 SGHTA and CDR2 FQGNSA. For the CDR3, the DNA is TGTGCCAGCAGCTTAGTCGGGAGTGACTATGGCTACACCTTC. Its translation: CASSLVGSDYGYTF.

This clonotype came up many times. This chain joins TRBV19 and TRBJ2-4; TRBD2 might be the D (6 bases). Trimming took off 7 bases at V and 6 bases at J, with 19 bases between the two ends. The CDR3 extends over 15 amino acids. The germline V gene has CDR1 LNHDA and CDR2 SQIVND (reference sequence). The CDR3 DNA reads TGTGCCAGTAACCCCGGGAGCGCAAACCTAAACATTCAGTACTTC. This sequence encodes CASNPGSANLNIQYF.

This clonotype was recorded at least ten times. This chain joins TRBV9 and TRBJ2-7, with D perhaps assigned TRBD1 or TRBD2 (5 bases each). CDR3 size: 15 residues. V was clipped by 1 base and J by 0 bases, with 11 bases between them. In germline, CDR1 is SGDLS, CDR2 YYNGEE. The CDR3 nucleotides read TGTGCCAGCAGCGTACGAGGGGAGCGCTCCTACGAGCAGTACTTC. Translated: CASSVRGERSYEQYF.

This clonotype was recorded many times. This chain joins TRBV24-1 and TRBJ2-7, with 8 bases identical to TRBD2. V was pared by 5 bases and J by 3 bases, with 8 bases of the junction left unmatched. CDR1 is KGHDR and CDR2 is SFDVKD in the germline V gene. This CDR3 spans 15 amino acids. The CDR3, as DNA: TGTGCCACCAGTGCCTCGGGGGGGTACGACTACGAGCAGTACTTC. This codes for CATSASGGYDYEQYF.

There are many counts of this clonotype. J is TRBJ2-1 and V is TRBV29-1; D call uncertain. The CDR3 is 14 residues long. Germline V gene lookup returns CDR1 SQVTM and CDR2 ANQGSEA. Trimming cost V 6 bases and J 1 base, with 13 bases left between them. The CDR3 region has the DNA TGCAGCGTCGTACTGCAAATTTCCTACAATGAGCAGTTCTTC. Protein sequence: CSVVLQISYNEQFF.

This clonotype has a count of ten or more. CDR3: CAISEPGTENIQYF. The CDR3 DNA reads TGTGCCATCAGTGAGCCTGGCACCGAAAACATTCAGTACTTC. This chain links TRBV10-3 with TRBJ2-4; D is undetermined. The CDR3 covers 14 residues. Trimming removed 2 bases at V and 5 bases at J, with 10 bases between. Germline CDR1 ENHRY, CDR2 SYGVKD.

Notes on this clonotype: It may be a read error: a sequence one base away is much more abundant. The chain carries TRBV15 and TRBJ2-3; TRBD2 agrees at 11 bases. The junction had 7 bases not matched to a gene; V was cut back by 6 bases and J by 2 bases. The CDR3 length is 16 residues. Germline CDR1 LNHNV, CDR2 YYDKDF (reference sequence). CDR3 amino acids: CATSCTSGGFTDTQYF. Written as DNA, the CDR3 is TGTGCCACCAGTTGCACTAGCGGGGGATTCACAGATACGCAGTATTTT.

This clonotype was observed at least ten times. The V call is TRBV25-1, the J call TRBJ2-7, with D uncertain. CDR3 length: 12 amino acids. V was pared by 2 bases and J by 10 bases, with 12 bases between. CDR1 is MGHDK and CDR2 is SYGVNS in the germline V gene. CDR3: CASSENSVIQYF. CDR3 coding DNA: TGTGCCAGCAGTGAAAACAGCGTCATACAGTACTTC.

The chain carries TRBV20-1 and TRBJ2-1; TRBD1 agrees at 9 bases. Germline CDR1 DFQATT, CDR2 SNEGSKA (reference sequence). CDR3 length equals 15 residues. V trimming: 1 base; J trimming: 6 bases; junction bases outside the gene matches: 7. CDR3 sequence: CSARGTDRGSNEQFF. For the CDR3, the DNA is TGCAGTGCTAGAGGAACGGACAGGGGATCCAATGAGCAGTTCTTC.

The V call is TRBV24-1, the J call TRBJ1-5; D gene ambiguous. Germline values: CDR1 KGHDR, CDR2 SFDVKD. Trimming took off 4 bases at V and 2 bases at J, with 8 bases between the two ends. CDR3 length: 14 residues. The CDR3 coding sequence is TGTGCCACCAGTGAGGCGGGTGGCAATCAGCCCCAGCATTTT. Amino acids: CATSEAGGNQPQHF.

This clonotype was counted ten times or more. CDR3 loop: CSASIHSSSYEQYF. CDR3 bases: TGCAGTGCTAGTATCCATTCAAGCTCCTACGAGCAGTACTTC. V usage is TRBV20-1 and J usage is TRBJ2-7; D gene unclear. CDR1 is DFQATT and CDR2 is SNEGSKA in the germline V gene (reference sequence). This CDR3 is built from 14 residues. V shed 3 bases and J shed 0 bases, with 12 bases lying between them.